Sequencing of this T cell receptor (beta chain) was carried out in a study of T cell repertoires in cytomegalovirus infection. In the study overall: Through public TCR beta signatures, both CMV infection and matching HLA type were indicated.

TCRdb used MiXCR to reprocess the reads, holding one entry per CDR3 protein. The repertoire holds 100,000 to 150,000 distinct CDR3 sequences, around 32% seen once, with approximately 50% in the top ten. CDR3 length: 13 amino acids. The germline V gene encodes CDR1 LGHDT and CDR2 YNNKEL (reference sequence). V gave up 4 bases and J gave up 4 bases; unmatched junction bases: 4. Findings and caveats of the study: The ex vivo response was dominated by HLA-C-restricted CMV-specific TCR beta clonotypes. CMV carriers with the relevant HLA were identified by cumulative public TCR beta family frequency.

Of note for this clonotype: What it binds is not known.

Here the sequenced sample was CD8+ T cells from cultured PBMCs, taken from culture after CMV antigen stimulation. The V and J genes are TRBV3-1 and TRBJ2-7; 7 nucleotides match TRBD2. This TCR was sampled from a human donor in good health (CMV status not recorded). Some clones in this sample may be carry-over from other donors' samples. CDR3 region: CASSLRTRYEQYF. Written as DNA, the CDR3 is TGTGCCAGCAGCCTTCGGACTAGGTACGAGCAGTACTTC.